The 18 T cell receptor beta chains given below trace back to one sample, sequenced in a study of blood T cell repertoires in COVID-19. Data came from immunoSEQ multiplex PCR; TCRdb stores just in-frame clones and leaves some out. The data show just under 250,000 clones, around 89% seen once. Sequencing was performed on PBMCs or T cells enriched from blood (not recorded which). Receptor source: a woman aged 25 to 39 who had recovered from COVID-19.

This chain joins TRBV29-1 and TRBJ1-2; a possible D gene is TRBD1 (6 bases). The ends were cut back, 3 bases at V and 5 bases at J, with 10 bases in the middle. The CDR3 has 12 residues. CDR1 is SQVTM and CDR2 is ANQGSEA in the germline V gene. The CDR3 nucleotides are TGCAGCGTTGATCTCAGGGGTTATGGCTACACCTTC. It is translated as CSVDLRGYGYTF.

The V call is TRBV30, the J call TRBJ2-3; D is possibly TRBD2 (5 bases). Germline CDR1 and CDR2: GTSNPN and SVGIG (reference sequence). The ends were cut back, 2 bases at V and 0 bases at J, with 9 bases in the middle. The CDR3 consists of 14 residues. The DNA of the CDR3 is TGTGCCTGGAGTTCGCAGCGGAGCACAGATACGCAGTATTTT. It codes for CAWSSQRSTDTQYF.

The chain employs TRBV19 and TRBJ2-1; D gene ambiguous. Trimming removed 0 bases at V and 0 bases at J, with 6 bases between. In germline, CDR1 is LNHDA, CDR2 SQIVND (reference sequence). This CDR3 region has 15 residues. This CDR3 is CASSIDLSSYNEQFF. CDR3 nucleotides: TGTGCCAGTAGTATAGATCTGAGCTCCTACAATGAGCAGTTCTTC.

The chain joins TRBV25-1 to TRBJ2-1; 7 nucleotides align to TRBD1. V was clipped by 0 bases and J by 4 bases; unmatched bases: 6. CDR1 and CDR2 from the germline V gene are MGHDK and SYGVNS. CDR3 length: 16 amino acids. For the CDR3, the DNA is TGTGCCAGCAGTGAATATGAGGGACAGTCTTACAATGAGCAGTTCTTC. As protein: CASSEYEGQSYNEQFF.

The genes are TRBV3-1 (or the pseudogene TRBV3-2) and TRBJ1-5; 10 bases are shared with TRBD1. CDR1 is LGHDT, CDR2 YNNKEL, per germline (reference sequence). V shed 4 bases and J 1 base; nucleotides not matched to a gene: 4. CDR3 length equals 16 residues. The CDR3 DNA reads TGTGCCAGCAGCCGTGGGACAGGGGCGAGCAATCAGCCCCAGCATTTT. Encoded protein: CASSRGTGASNQPQHF.

The rearrangement uses TRBV30 and TRBJ2-3; 10 bases line up with TRBD2. This CDR3 is 16 amino acids long. Germline values: CDR1 GTSNPN, CDR2 SVGIG (reference sequence). With V trimmed by 2 bases and J by 1 base, 6 bases remained unmatched. CDR3 in amino acids: CAWSSGLAGGTDTQYF. Here the CDR3 DNA reads TGTGCCTGGAGTAGCGGGCTAGCGGGAGGCACAGATACGCAGTATTTT.

This clone has a count of ten or more. This chain joins TRBV5-1 and TRBJ1-3, with 10 positions matching TRBD1. Germline trimming cut 6 bases from V and 2 bases from J; bases unmatched to any gene: 8. The CDR3 runs 16 residues. Germline assignment: CDR1 SGHRS and CDR2 YFSETQ. CDR3 amino acids: CASKEDDRGPGNTIYF. The CDR3 DNA sequence: TGCGCCAGCAAGGAAGATGACAGGGGGCCTGGAAACACCATATATTTT.

This clone was found once. The chain recombines TRBV5-6 with TRBJ1-2; no reliable D call. The CDR3 covers 12 residues. Germline CDR1 SGHDT, CDR2 YYEEEE. V was cut by 1 base and J by 7 bases, with 8 bases left in between. This CDR3 is CASSLPAGGYTF. The CDR3 DNA follows: TGTGCCAGCAGCTTGCCCGCAGGTGGCTACACCTTC. The full variable domain, rest sourced from reference TRBV5-6 and TRBJ1-2, is DAGVTQSPTHLIKTRGQQVTLRCSPKSGHDTVSWYQQALGQGPQFIFQYYEEEERQRGNFPDRFSGHQFPNYSSELNVNALLLGDSALYLCASSLPAGGYTFGSGTRLTVV.

The chain carries TRBV7-2 and TRBJ2-7, with D perhaps matching TRBD1 (6 bases). Germline values: CDR1 SGHTA, CDR2 FQGNSA. This CDR3 has 15 amino acids. Between the trimmed V and J ends, which lost 2 bases and 1 base, there was a span of 12 bases. The CDR3 coding sequence is TGTGCCAGCAGCTTAAATTCCGGGACATCCTACGAGCAGTACTTC. It translates to CASSLNSGTSYEQYF.

This clone was counted between two and nine times. The chain recombines TRBV7-9 with TRBJ2-2; 9 bases map to TRBD1. The V segment lost 7 bases and the J segment 2 bases; nucleotides outside the gene matches: 8. Germline values: CDR1 SEHNR, CDR2 FQNEAQ (reference sequence). The CDR3 has 16 residues. DNA for the CDR3: TGTGCCAGCAACTCGCACAGGGGGCGAAACACCGGGGAGCTGTTTTTT. Its protein is CASNSHRGRNTGELFF.

The genes are TRBV24-1 and TRBJ2-3; TRBD2 matches at 7 bases. The V and J ends lost 2 bases and 8 bases, in that order; junction bases with no gene match: 9. Per the germline V gene, CDR1 is KGHDR and CDR2 is SFDVKD. The CDR3 contains 15 residues. CDR3 residues: CATSDSGGRTVTQYF. DNA of the CDR3: TGTGCCACCAGTGATTCGGGAGGCCGAACCGTTACGCAGTATTTT.

The chain combines TRBV27 with TRBJ2-1; TRBD2 aligns across 7 bases. Trimming removed 4 bases from V and 7 bases from J; junction bases left unmatched: 7. CDR1 is MNHEY and CDR2 is SMNVEV in the germline V gene (reference sequence). The length of the CDR3 is 14 residues. CDR3 sequence: CASSSLAARNEQFF. The CDR3 nucleotides are TGTGCCAGCAGTTCGCTAGCGGCGAGGAATGAGCAGTTCTTC.

This chain's CDR3 is CASSLEGRRQPQHF. The CDR3 region has the DNA TGTGCCAGCAGCTTAGAGGGTCGACGGCAGCCCCAGCATTTT. The gene calls are TRBV27 and TRBJ1-5, with no clear D. Between the trimmed V and J ends, which lost 6 bases and 7 bases, there was a span of 16 bases. The CDR3 is 14 amino acids. Germline lookup yields CDR1 MNHEY and CDR2 SMNVEV (reference sequence).

The chain has TRBV19 and TRBJ1-1, with 7 bases that match TRBD1. V lost 10 bases and J lost 8; bases outside the gene matches: 13. Germline CDR1 is LNHDA and CDR2 is SQIVND (reference sequence). The CDR3 contains 13 residues. This CDR3 reads CATRGTAPLEAFF. CDR3 sequence (DNA): TGTGCCACCCGAGGGACAGCTCCCTTAGAAGCTTTCTTT. The full variable domain, completed using reference TRBV19 and TRBJ1-1, is DGGITQSPKYLFRKEGQNVTLSCEQNLNHDAMYWYRQDPGQGLRLIYYSQIVNDFQKGDIAEGYSVSREKKESFPLTVTSAQKNPTAFYLCATRGTAPLEAFFGQGTRLTVV.

The chain carries TRBV19 and TRBJ2-2; 9 bases align to TRBD1. V shed 3 bases and J 5 bases; nucleotides not matched to a gene: 10. The CDR3 length is 17 residues. Germline CDR1 LNHDA, CDR2 SQIVND (reference sequence). The CDR3 DNA reads as TGTGCCAGTAGTATCCCACGGGACAGGGCGGATACCGGGGAGCTGTTTTTT. This sequence encodes CASSIPRDRADTGELFF.

This sequence joins TRBV5-1 and TRBJ2-1; 8 nucleotides agree with TRBD1. This CDR3 contains 15 residues. Germline V gene data show CDR1 as SGHRS and CDR2 as YFSETQ. V lost 6 bases to trimming and J lost 1 base; unmatched junction nucleotides: 6. The DNA for the CDR3 is TGCGCCAGCACCCTGGACAGGGTATCCTACAATGAGCAGTTCTTC. This gives the protein CASTLDRVSYNEQFF.

V is TRBV29-1 and J is TRBJ2-3, with D hard to call. V was cut by 3 bases and J by 3 bases, with 10 bases left in between. The length of the CDR3 is 13 residues. The germline gives CDR1 SQVTM, CDR2 ANQGSEA. CDR3: CSVDGRSTDTQYF. As DNA, the CDR3 is TGCAGCGTTGATGGCCGATCGACAGATACGCAGTATTTT.

Details on this clone: The junction and the germline gene differ at one end; a read error may be behind it. The rearrangement joins TRBV28 to TRBJ2-1; D is undetermined. Germline values: CDR1 MDHEN, CDR2 SYDVKM. This CDR3 is built from 11 residues. CDR3 protein: CASSFEFRCIF. The CDR3 nucleotides read TGTGCCAGCAGTTTTGAGTTTCGATGTATCTTC. Drawing the rest from reference TRBV28 and TRBJ2-1, the complete variable domain is DVKVTQSSRYLVKRTGEKVFLECVQDMDHENMFWYRQDPGLGLRLIYFSYDVKMKEKGDIPEGYSVSREKKERFSLILESASTNQTSMYLCASSFEFRCIFGPGTRLTVL.